This is a list of T cell receptor beta chains from one sample in a study of blood T cell repertoires in COVID-19. The data were produced by immunoSEQ multiplex PCR, yet TCRdb's version contains in-frame clones alone and is incomplete. The sample yields 50,000 or so clones, more than 75% seen once. Source material: peripheral blood. Receptors were obtained from a man aged 35 to 55 with active COVID-19. CDR3s include the opening cysteine and the closing phenylalanine or tryptophan. Fields, in order: D gene, V gene, clone size, J gene, CDR3 protein, CDR3 DNA. D genes are given only for firm matches. Size is stated for part of the rows, as once, few or many counts, or as a class when the clone is expanded.

d_gene: -; v_gene: TRBV28; abundance: -; j_gene: TRBJ1-1; CDR3aa: CASSSPRGASMNTEAFF; CDR3nt: TGTGCCAGCAGTTCCCCACGGGGGGCCTCCATGAACACTGAAGCTTTCTTT
d_gene: TRBD1; v_gene: TRBV9; abundance: -; j_gene: TRBJ1-4; CDR3aa: CASSGTGGIYEKLFF; CDR3nt: TGTGCCAGCAGCGGGACAGGGGGGATTTATGAAAAACTGTTTTTT
d_gene: TRBD1; v_gene: TRBV6-5; abundance: -; j_gene: TRBJ1-2; CDR3aa: CASTQRDSSLKGYTF; CDR3nt: TGTGCCAGCACCCAAAGGGACAGCTCCCTAAAGGGATACACCTTC
d_gene: -; v_gene: TRBV7-9; abundance: -; j_gene: TRBJ2-5; CDR3aa: CASATPRETQYF; CDR3nt: TGTGCCAGCGCCACCCCCCGAGAGACCCAGTACTTC
d_gene: -; v_gene: TRBV7-9; abundance: -; j_gene: TRBJ1-4; CDR3aa: CASSTTGFNEKLFF; CDR3nt: TGTGCCAGCAGCACGACAGGCTTTAATGAAAAACTGTTTTTT
d_gene: -; v_gene: TRBV30; abundance: -; j_gene: TRBJ2-1; CDR3aa: CAWTLYNEQFF; CDR3nt: TGTGCCTGGACTCTCTACAATGAGCAGTTCTTC
d_gene: TRBD1; v_gene: TRBV6-5; abundance: few; j_gene: TRBJ1-1; CDR3aa: CASGRTGGGSEAFF; CDR3nt: TGTGCCAGCGGAAGGACAGGGGGCGGCTCTGAAGCTTTCTTT
d_gene: -; v_gene: TRBV28; abundance: -; j_gene: TRBJ2-6; CDR3aa: CASVSGAGANVLTF; CDR3nt: TGTGCCAGCGTCTCGGGGGCTGGGGCCAACGTCCTGACTTTC
d_gene: TRBD1; v_gene: TRBV28; abundance: -; j_gene: TRBJ1-6; CDR3aa: CASSLDRGYNSPLHF; CDR3nt: TGTGCCAGCAGTTTGGACAGGGGCTATAATTCACCCCTCCACTTT
d_gene: TRBD2; v_gene: TRBV2; abundance: -; j_gene: TRBJ2-2; CDR3aa: CASRRLAGLTGELFF; CDR3nt: TGTGCCAGCAGGAGACTAGCGGGCCTCACCGGGGAGCTGTTTTTT
d_gene: -; v_gene: TRBV9; abundance: -; j_gene: TRBJ1-3; CDR3aa: CASSVGQGSGNTIYF; CDR3nt: TGTGCCAGCAGCGTTGGACAAGGGTCGGGAAACACCATATATTTT
d_gene: TRBD1; v_gene: TRBV5-3; abundance: -; j_gene: TRBJ1-5; CDR3aa: CARSQTRGAQPQHF; CDR3nt: TGTGCCAGAAGCCAGACCAGGGGGGCTCAGCCCCAGCATTTT
d_gene: TRBD2; v_gene: TRBV6-5; abundance: -; j_gene: TRBJ2-2; CDR3aa: CASSYGGLAQTGELFF; CDR3nt: TGTGCCAGCAGTTACGGAGGACTAGCGCAAACCGGGGAGCTGTTTTTT
d_gene: -; v_gene: TRBV28; abundance: -; j_gene: TRBJ2-1; CDR3aa: CASSLMTPSSYNEQFF; CDR3nt: TGTGCCAGCAGTCTTATGACTCCGAGCTCCTACAATGAGCAGTTCTTC
d_gene: TRBD1; v_gene: TRBV9; abundance: -; j_gene: TRBJ1-2; CDR3aa: CASSLTGGASGYTF; CDR3nt: TGTGCCAGCAGCTTAACAGGGGGCGCTTCTGGCTACACCTTC
d_gene: TRBD1; v_gene: TRBV5-1; abundance: -; j_gene: TRBJ1-1; CDR3aa: CASIRQGGDTEAFF; CDR3nt: TGCGCCAGCATCCGACAGGGGGGGGACACTGAAGCTTTCTTT
d_gene: -; v_gene: TRBV30; abundance: -; j_gene: TRBJ1-3; CDR3aa: CAWSGTYPSGNTIYF; CDR3nt: TGTGCCTGGAGCGGGACTTACCCCTCTGGAAACACCATATATTTT
d_gene: -; v_gene: TRBV7-9; abundance: -; j_gene: TRBJ2-7; CDR3aa: CASSRDYYEQYF; CDR3nt: TGTGCCAGCAGCCGAGACTACTACGAGCAGTACTTC
d_gene: TRBD1; v_gene: TRBV11-2; abundance: -; j_gene: TRBJ1-2; CDR3aa: CASSPDRDYGYTF; CDR3nt: TGTGCCAGCAGCCCTGACAGGGACTATGGCTACACCTTC
d_gene: TRBD2; v_gene: TRBV5-5; abundance: -; j_gene: TRBJ2-2; CDR3aa: CASSLETSGRATGELFF; CDR3nt: TGTGCCAGCAGCTTGGAGACTAGCGGGAGGGCTACCGGGGAGCTGTTTTTT
d_gene: -; v_gene: TRBV20-1; abundance: -; j_gene: TRBJ2-5; CDR3aa: CSAKLDETQYF; CDR3nt: TGCAGTGCTAAACTAGACGAGACCCAGTACTTC
d_gene: TRBD1; v_gene: TRBV12-3/TRBV12-4; abundance: -; j_gene: TRBJ1-2; CDR3aa: CASSIDRARGYTF; CDR3nt: TGTGCCAGCAGCATAGACAGGGCTAGAGGCTACACCTTC
d_gene: TRBD1; v_gene: TRBV19; abundance: -; j_gene: TRBJ2-3; CDR3aa: CASSDRGLADTQYF; CDR3nt: TGTGCCAGTAGCGACAGGGGATTAGCAGATACGCAGTATTTT
d_gene: -; v_gene: TRBV7-2; abundance: -; j_gene: TRBJ1-1; CDR3aa: CASSLASIRMNTEAFF; CDR3nt: TGTGCCAGCAGCTTAGCAAGCATCCGCATGAACACTGAAGCTTTCTTT
d_gene: TRBD1; v_gene: TRBV5-1; abundance: -; j_gene: TRBJ2-1; CDR3aa: CASSLWGSVLGTVLDEQFF; CDR3nt: TGCGCCAGCAGCCTGTGGGGATCGGTTTTAGGGACAGTTCTCGATGAGCAGTTCTTC
d_gene: TRBD1; v_gene: TRBV2; abundance: -; j_gene: TRBJ2-5; CDR3aa: CASRALQGAETQYF; CDR3nt: TGTGCCAGCCGGGCCCTTCAGGGGGCGGAGACCCAGTACTTC
d_gene: TRBD1; v_gene: TRBV19; abundance: -; j_gene: TRBJ1-4; CDR3aa: CASSASGQGDEKLFF; CDR3nt: TGTGCCAGTAGTGCTTCGGGACAGGGCGATGAAAAACTGTTTTTT
d_gene: TRBD2; v_gene: TRBV9; abundance: -; j_gene: TRBJ2-1; CDR3aa: CASSGVEATGTSDYNEQFF; CDR3nt: TGTGCCAGCAGCGGCGTAGAGGCGACCGGGACTAGCGACTACAATGAGCAGTTCTTC
d_gene: TRBD1; v_gene: TRBV19; abundance: -; j_gene: TRBJ1-1; CDR3aa: CAGSRGRVEAFF; CDR3nt: TGTGCCGGTAGCAGGGGGCGGGTAGAAGCTTTCTTT
d_gene: TRBD2; v_gene: TRBV25-1; abundance: -; j_gene: TRBJ2-1; CDR3aa: CASSEGASGSNEQFF; CDR3nt: TGTGCCAGCAGTGAAGGGGCTAGCGGGAGCAATGAGCAGTTCTTC
d_gene: TRBD2; v_gene: TRBV2; abundance: -; j_gene: TRBJ2-6; CDR3aa: CASSVLAGISGANVLTF; CDR3nt: TGTGCCAGCAGTGTGCTAGCGGGGATCTCTGGGGCCAACGTCCTGACTTTC
d_gene: -; v_gene: TRBV21-1; abundance: -; j_gene: TRBJ2-3; CDR3aa: CASSKNPQQGPIIDTQYF; CDR3nt: TGTGCCAGCAGCAAAAACCCCCAACAGGGCCCTATAATAGATACGCAGTATTTT
d_gene: TRBD1; v_gene: TRBV7-9; abundance: -; j_gene: TRBJ2-5; CDR3aa: CASSIPGQEYQETQYF; CDR3nt: TGTGCCAGCAGCATTCCGGGACAGGAGTACCAAGAGACCCAGTACTTC
d_gene: TRBD1; v_gene: TRBV27; abundance: -; j_gene: TRBJ1-4; CDR3aa: CASSLDRVQEKLFF; CDR3nt: TGTGCCAGCAGCCTGGACAGGGTGCAGGAAAAACTGTTTTTT
d_gene: -; v_gene: TRBV5-4; abundance: -; j_gene: TRBJ1-1; CDR3aa: CASSPRPRELEAFF; CDR3nt: TGTGCCAGCAGCCCTCGACCCAGGGAACTAGAAGCTTTCTTT
d_gene: -; v_gene: TRBV28; abundance: few; j_gene: TRBJ2-4; CDR3aa: CASSFSRGKNIQYF; CDR3nt: TGTGCCAGCAGTTTCTCCCGGGGCAAAAACATTCAGTACTTC
d_gene: TRBD2; v_gene: TRBV3-1/TRBV3-2; abundance: once; j_gene: TRBJ2-1; CDR3aa: CASSQALADHNEQFF; CDR3nt: TGTGCCAGCAGCCAGGCACTAGCGGACCACAATGAGCAGTTCTTC
d_gene: TRBD2; v_gene: TRBV19; abundance: few; j_gene: TRBJ2-1; CDR3aa: CASRTSRTSGRTNEQFF; CDR3nt: TGTGCCAGTAGGACGTCCCGGACTAGCGGGAGGACCAATGAGCAGTTCTTC
d_gene: TRBD2; v_gene: TRBV4-1; abundance: -; j_gene: TRBJ2-7; CDR3aa: CASSQETASGSYEQYF; CDR3nt: TGCGCCAGCAGCCAAGAAACGGCTAGCGGATCCTACGAGCAGTACTTC
d_gene: -; v_gene: TRBV15; abundance: -; j_gene: TRBJ2-5; CDR3aa: CATSRELVGETQYF; CDR3nt: TGTGCCACCAGCAGAGAACTAGTGGGGGAGACCCAGTACTTC
d_gene: -; v_gene: TRBV7-7; abundance: -; j_gene: TRBJ2-5; CDR3aa: CASSLDYSPLWETQYF; CDR3nt: TGTGCCAGCAGCTTAGACTATAGCCCCTTGTGGGAGACCCAGTACTTC
d_gene: TRBD1; v_gene: TRBV5-4; abundance: -; j_gene: TRBJ2-7; CDR3aa: CASSIDRGGNEQYF; CDR3nt: TGTGCCAGCAGCATCGACAGGGGGGGAAACGAGCAGTACTTC
d_gene: -; v_gene: TRBV2; abundance: -; j_gene: TRBJ2-2; CDR3aa: CASSDRGYTGELFF; CDR3nt: TGTGCCAGCAGTGACAGGGGATACACCGGGGAGCTGTTTTTT
d_gene: TRBD1; v_gene: TRBV27; abundance: -; j_gene: TRBJ1-6; CDR3aa: CASSLYRGNSPLHF; CDR3nt: TGTGCCAGCAGTTTATACAGGGGAAATTCACCCCTCCACTTT
d_gene: TRBD2; v_gene: TRBV5-1; abundance: -; j_gene: TRBJ2-3; CDR3aa: CASSLVLAGGGDTQYF; CDR3nt: TGCGCCAGCAGCTTGGTCCTAGCGGGAGGCGGAGATACGCAGTATTTT
d_gene: TRBD1; v_gene: TRBV6-5; abundance: -; j_gene: TRBJ1-4; CDR3aa: CASSYLTGDEKLFF; CDR3nt: TGTGCCAGCAGTTACCTGACAGGGGACGAAAAACTGTTTTTT